This T cell receptor beta chain emerged from a study of blood T cell dynamics during melanoma immunotherapy. TCRdb's table, derived via immunoSEQ multiplex PCR, lists solely in-frame clones and lacks some. This sample has 500 to 800 clones, with roughly two thirds found just once. With 6 bases clipped from V and 5 bases from J, the junction kept 6 bases outside the gene matches. Per germline, CDR1 MGHDK and CDR2 SYGVNS. This CDR3 comprises 13 residues. By share of the sample, this clone is hyperexpanded (1% or more). The antigen is not known. General study points: Clones driving repertoire changes may be melanoma-specific or general immune activation.

Documented time point: week 3, after first cycle of checkpoint inhibitor. The sample consisted of central memory CD8+ T cells from blood, taken from a patient treated with checkpoint blockade. The clonotype comes from a human donor with melanoma. The rearrangement uses TRBV25-1 and TRBJ1-1; TRBD1 matches at 7 bases. In nucleotides, the CDR3 is TGTGCCAGCAGCCTAGGGGGCGAGACTGAAGCTTTCTTT. Protein product: CASSLGGETEAFF.